This entry features one TCR beta chain sequence. Its antigen is not known. This sample was taken from a study of T cell repertoires in cytomegalovirus infection. TCRdb re-analysed the reads in MiXCR, keeping a single row per CDR3 protein. The sample has hundreds of thousands of distinct CDR3 sequences, roughly 31% seen once. Trimming pared 6 bases from V and 6 bases from J, leaving 15 bases between. The CDR3 loop spans 14 amino acids. Germline loops: CDR1 SGHTA, CDR2 FQGNSA. The rearrangement links TRBV7-2 to TRBJ2-1; D may be TRBD2 (7 bases). This clonotype was sampled from a human donor in good health (CMV status not recorded). Some clones in this sample may be carry-over from other donors' samples. The sequences come from cultured CD8+ T cells from PBMCs, collected from culture after CMV antigen stimulation. In DNA, the CDR3 is TGTGCCAGCAGAGACGGGGGGCCCTTCAATGAGCAGTTCTTC. Its translation is CASRDGGPFNEQFF.